This TCR beta chain was identified in a study of T cell repertoires in cytomegalovirus infection. Study-level background: Indications of both CMV infection and matching HLA type were provided by public TCR beta signatures. Study results and limitations: Carriers of CMV plus the relevant HLA were identified by cumulative public TCR beta family frequency.

As concerns this clonotype: The antigen remains undetermined.

From the reads, TCRdb called clonotypes with MiXCR, one entry per CDR3 protein. The sample lists under 850,000 distinct CDR3 sequences; 33% were seen once. The TCR comes from a human donor in good health (CMV status not recorded). Some clones in this sample may be carry-over from other donors' samples. Specimen: cultured PBMCs, collected from culture after CMV antigen stimulation.

CDR3 in amino acids: CATSSRTSGRNEQFF. CDR3 DNA: TGTGCCACCAGCAGCAGGACTAGCGGGCGCAATGAGCAGTTCTTC. The chain joins TRBV15 to TRBJ2-1, with TRBD2 matching over 11 bases. J gave up 6 bases and V 3 bases, and 4 bases lay outside the gene matches. Germline V CDR1 and CDR2: LNHNV, YYDKDF (reference sequence). The CDR3 has 15 residues.